This T cell receptor beta chain was sequenced in a study of blood T cell repertoires in COVID-19. Data came from immunoSEQ multiplex PCR; TCRdb stores just in-frame clones and leaves some out. The data show about 200,000 clones, with 85% to 90% seen just once and roughly 4% held by the top ten. The CDR3 totals 16 residues. V shed 1 base and J shed 4 bases, with 19 bases lying between them. CDR1 and CDR2 (germline): GTSNPN, SVGIG (reference sequence). The sample comprised PBMCs or T cells enriched from blood (not recorded which). The chain employs TRBV30 and TRBJ1-1; D might be TRBD1 (6 bases). The receptor comes from a young woman with acute COVID-19. CDR3 DNA: TGTGCCTGGAGTGGAATTCCGGATCGGGACATCACTGAAGCTTTCTTT. Protein: CAWSGIPDRDITEAFF.